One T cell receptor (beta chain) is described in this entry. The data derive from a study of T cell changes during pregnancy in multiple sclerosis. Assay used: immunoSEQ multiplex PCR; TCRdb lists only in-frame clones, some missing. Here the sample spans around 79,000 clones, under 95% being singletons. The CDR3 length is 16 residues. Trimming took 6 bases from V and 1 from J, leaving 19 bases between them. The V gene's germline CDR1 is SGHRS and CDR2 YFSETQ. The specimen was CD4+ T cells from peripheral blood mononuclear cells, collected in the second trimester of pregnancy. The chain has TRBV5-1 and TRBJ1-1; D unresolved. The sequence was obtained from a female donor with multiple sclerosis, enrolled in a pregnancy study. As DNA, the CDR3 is TGCGCCAGCACCAGCGGACGTGGAGGGCAGAACACTGAAGCTTTCTTT. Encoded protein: CASTSGRGGQNTEAFF.